This T cell receptor beta chain was identified during a study of blood T cells in healthy people across ages. For the study at large: Per two T cells, template switching captured roughly one barcoded beta molecule. Findings and caveats of the study: Whereas aged donors had fewer naive CD4+ cells, long-lived donors had more of them and higher diversity.

As concerns this clonotype: No antigen is known for it.

Primers used in a second PCR of about 6 to 11 cycles were a sample-barcoded 5' primer and a J-beta primer mix. TCRdb re-called the 5' RACE reads with MiXCR, one entry per CDR3 protein. The sample lists about 680,000 distinct CDR3 sequences; around 49% were seen once. Donors ranged from 6 to 90 years old and were healthy Caucasians in Russia. This CDR3 has 17 amino acids. Germline CDR1 reads SGDLS; CDR2 reads YYNGEE. With 0 bases removed from V and 4 bases from J, the gap between germline ends came to 14 bases. This chain links TRBV9 with TRBJ2-6; D gene unclear. The material sequenced was blood. This sequence was found in a woman aged 60-75 years in good health. The CDR3 here is CASSVAVTGWGANVLTF. The DNA for the CDR3 is TGTGCCAGCAGCGTAGCTGTCACTGGGTGGGGGGCCAACGTCCTGACTTTC. Full variable domain (outside the CDR3, taken from reference TRBV9 and TRBJ2-6): DSGVTQTPKHLITATGQRVTLRCSPRSGDLSVYWYQQSLDQGLQFLIQYYNGEERAKGNILERFSAQQFPDLHSELNLSSLELGDSALYFCASSVAVTGWGANVLTFGAGSRLTVL.